This T cell receptor beta chain stems from a study of blood T cells in healthy people across ages. Findings of the study overall: In these data, TCR beta diversity tracked strongly with naive T cell percentage.

The CDR3 sequence is 14 residues long. Germline CDR1 is SGHRS and CDR2 is YFSETQ. V lost 4 bases and J lost 5, with 15 bases in between. Alongside a J-beta primer mix, a sample-barcoded 5' primer served in a second PCR lasting roughly 6 to 12 cycles. Every cDNA was tagged by a template-switch adaptor with 12 random nucleotides. TCRdb re-analysed the 5' RACE reads in MiXCR, keeping a single row per CDR3 protein. The table lists roughly 800,000 distinct CDR3 sequences, 20% to 30% of them singletons. This clonotype was seen a handful of times. Its target is unknown. The data also belong to a second study, concerning T cells of mothers and their children. Turning to that study: Maternal samples each gave over 8.5 million TCR beta CDR3 reads, and child samples about 3 million each. Related mother-child pairs showed slightly, non-significantly higher overlap than unrelated pairs.

This clonotype was obtained from a boy aged 10-17 years in good health. The J gene is TRBJ2-5, the V gene TRBV5-1, with D uncertain. Sequencing was done on a sample of blood. This chain's CDR3 is CASSDGRSMETQYF. The CDR3 DNA reads TGCGCCAGCAGCGACGGCAGGTCCATGGAGACCCAGTACTTC.